These 29 T cell receptor beta chains came from one sample sequenced in a study of shared clonotypes between healthy human individuals. TCRdb's table, derived via immunoSEQ multiplex PCR, lists solely in-frame clones and lacks some. The sample lists about 480,000 clones, nearly 80% occurring once. The source material was PBMCs. These receptors all stem from a woman in her thirties or forties in good health. Some clones in this sample may be carry-over from other donors' samples.

This chain links TRBV19 with TRBJ2-2; possibly TRBD1 for D (5 bases). V gave up 4 bases and J gave up 2 bases, with 8 bases separating them. The CDR3 length is 14 residues. Germline V gene data show CDR1 as LNHDA and CDR2 as SQIVND (reference sequence). CDR3 region: CASSTGLNTGELFF. The CDR3 coding sequence is TGTGCCAGTAGTACAGGGCTTAACACCGGGGAGCTGTTTTTT. The full variable domain, its missing parts supplied by reference TRBV19 and TRBJ2-2, is DGGITQSPKYLFRKEGQNVTLSCEQNLNHDAMYWYRQDPGQGLRLIYYSQIVNDFQKGDIAEGYSVSREKKESFPLTVTSAQKNPTAFYLCASSTGLNTGELFFGEGSRLTVL.

This sequence joins TRBV29-1 and TRBJ2-1, with D maybe TRBD2 (5 bases). Looked up from germline, CDR1 is SQVTM and CDR2 is ANQGSEA. This CDR3 is 15 amino acids long. V was pared by 4 bases and J by 4 bases, with 17 bases between. CDR3 residues: CSVGTRENPYNEQFF. In nucleotides, the CDR3 is TGCAGCGTTGGTACTAGGGAAAACCCTTACAATGAGCAGTTCTTC.

The gene calls are TRBV10-3 and TRBJ2-5, with 11 bases identical to TRBD2. Trimming cost V 3 bases and J 5 bases; bases outside gene matches: 8. CDR3 length: 16 amino acids. Germline loops: CDR1 ENHRY, CDR2 SYGVKD. CDR3 protein: CAISEAVAGGPETQYF. The DNA for the CDR3 is TGTGCCATCAGTGAAGCTGTAGCGGGAGGGCCGGAGACCCAGTACTTC.

The chain recombines TRBV30 with TRBJ1-2; TRBD1 aligns across 8 bases. Trimming cost V 1 base and J 8 bases; bases outside gene matches: 3. Germline V CDR1 and CDR2: GTSNPN, SVGIG (reference sequence). The CDR3 covers 12 residues. As DNA, the CDR3 is TGTGCCTGGAGTGCAGGGGGCGCGGGCTACACCTTC. Its translation is CAWSAGGAGYTF.

The genes are TRBV5-8 and TRBJ1-2, with TRBD1 matching 9 bases. Unmatched junction bases numbered 18, after V lost 4 bases and J lost 8 bases. Germline V gene sequence: CDR1 SGHTS, CDR2 YDEGEE. The CDR3 is 17 amino acids. CDR3 coding DNA: TGTGCCAGCAGCAAAAAATGGGACAGGGAAGAAGCTAACGGCTACACCTTC. Amino acid sequence: CASSKKWDREEANGYTF.

This chain links TRBV5-1 with TRBJ2-7, with TRBD2 matching over 8 bases. V lost 0 bases to trimming and J lost 7 bases; unmatched junction nucleotides: 12. The CDR3 has 16 residues. The germline gives CDR1 SGHRS, CDR2 YFSETQ. CDR3 DNA: TGCGCCAGCAGCTTGGGGGATCGAGCGGGAGTTGGGGAGCAGTACTTC. Its protein product is CASSLGDRAGVGEQYF.

This clone is a singleton in its sample. A much larger clone lies one base from this, so it may be a read error. Distinct nucleotide sequences in the sample also encode this CDR3. The chain couples TRBV18 to TRBJ2-1; 7 bases agree with TRBD2. V shed 6 bases, J shed 8 bases, and the junction held 19 bases outside the gene matches. The CDR3 is 17 amino acids. CDR1 KGHSH and CDR2 LQKENI come from the germline V gene. The CDR3 here is CASSPSKSGGSQDEQFF. CDR3 nucleotide sequence: TGTGCCAGCTCGCCATCCAAATCGGGAGGCTCGCAAGATGAGCAGTTCTTC.

The rearrangement uses TRBV7-3 and TRBJ1-2; D gene uncertain. Germline assignment: CDR1 SGHTA and CDR2 FQGTGA. Trimming pared 2 bases from V and 5 bases from J, leaving 9 bases between. CDR3 length: 13 amino acids. The CDR3 here is CASSLDGDYGYTF. CDR3 coding DNA: TGTGCCAGCAGCTTAGACGGAGATTATGGCTACACCTTC.

This chain links TRBV16 with TRBJ2-4; 9 nucleotides align to TRBD1. CDR3 length: 14 amino acids. V shed 0 bases and J 8 bases; nucleotides not matched to a gene: 2. Germline values: CDR1 KGHSY, CDR2 FQNENV. The CDR3, as DNA: TGTGCCAGCAGCCAATCACAGGGGGCATACATTCAGTACTTC. This gives the protein CASSQSQGAYIQYF. The whole variable domain, remainder taken from reference TRBV16 and TRBJ2-4, is GEEVAQTPKHLVRGEGQKAKLYCAPIKGHSYVFWYQQVLKNEFKFLISFQNENVFDETGMPKERFSAKCLPNSPCSLEIQATKLEDSAVYFCASSQSQGAYIQYFGAGTRLSVL.

The chain joins TRBV2 to TRBJ2-5, with TRBD1 matching 8 bases. CDR1 SNHLY and CDR2 FYNNEI come from the germline V gene. The V segment lost 5 bases and the J segment 4 bases; nucleotides outside the gene matches: 9. The CDR3 is 15 residues long. Here the CDR3 DNA reads TGTGCCAGCAGTAGACAGGGGCAGAGCGGAGAGACCCAGTACTTC. Protein sequence: CASSRQGQSGETQYF.

The chain couples TRBV14 to TRBJ1-1; TRBD1 aligns across 7 bases. The germline V gene encodes CDR1 SGHDN and CDR2 FVKESK. The CDR3 is 15 residues long. V shed 4 bases and J 4 bases; nucleotides not matched to a gene: 9. Here the CDR3 DNA reads TGTGCCAGCAGCCCGTCGGACAGGCCAGGCACTGAAGCTTTCTTT. This codes for CASSPSDRPGTEAFF.

The genes are TRBV25-1 and TRBJ1-1; D is possibly TRBD1 (5 bases). The CDR3 totals 11 residues. CDR1 is MGHDK and CDR2 is SYGVNS in the germline V gene. V lost 4 bases to trimming and J lost 10 bases, with 10 bases between them. The CDR3 DNA is TGTGCCAGCAGTGGGGGGGGGTTAGCTTTCTTT. Its translation: CASSGGGLAFF.

The gene calls are TRBV19 and TRBJ2-7; no clear D gene. Germline CDR1 LNHDA, CDR2 SQIVND (reference sequence). The germline V and J ends were trimmed by 5 bases and 2 bases, with 4 bases remaining between them. This CDR3 contains 11 residues. The CDR3 DNA sequence: TGTGCCAGTAGTTTCGCCTACGAGCAGTACTTC. This translates into CASSFAYEQYF.

This chain joins TRBV7-9 and TRBJ2-3, with D unresolved. Trimming took off 2 bases at V and 4 bases at J, with 7 bases between the two ends. CDR3 size: 13 residues. The germline V gene has CDR1 SEHNR and CDR2 FQNEAQ (reference sequence). In DNA form, the CDR3 reads TGTGCCAGCAGCTTAAGCATCTCAGATACGCAGTATTTT. Translation: CASSLSISDTQYF. Supplemented by reference TRBV7-9 and TRBJ2-3, the full variable domain reads DTGVSQNPRHKITKRGQNVTFRCDPISEHNRLYWYRQTLGQGPEFLTYFQNEAQLEKSRLLSDRFSAERPKGSFSTLEIQRTEQGDSAMYLCASSLSISDTQYFGPGTRLTVL.

The chain employs TRBV27 and TRBJ2-7; TRBD1 agrees at 7 bases. The length of the CDR3 is 15 residues. Trimming took 0 bases from V and 7 from J; bases not matched to a gene: 9. Germline V gene lookup returns CDR1 MNHEY and CDR2 SMNVEV (reference sequence). CDR3 residues: CASSLSGTVPGEQYF. The CDR3, as DNA: TGTGCCAGCAGTTTATCCGGGACAGTCCCAGGGGAGCAGTACTTC.

Concerning this clone itself: Other nucleotide sequences from this sample produce the same CDR3. The chain uses TRBV5-4 and TRBJ2-3; perhaps TRBD2 as D (5 bases). Trimming stripped 0 bases from V and 6 bases from J, with 8 bases between. Germline CDR1 SGHNT, CDR2 YYREEE (reference sequence). The CDR3 spans 13 residues. CDR3 bases: TGTGCCAGCAGCTTGGCCCCGGGGGATACGCAGTATTTT. As protein: CASSLAPGDTQYF.

On this clone itself: A read error may explain this, as a much larger clone is one base away. Other DNA sequences of this sample code for an identical CDR3. The CDR3 reads CASSESGSSYNEQFF. The CDR3 coding sequence is TGTGCCAGCAGTGAGAGCGGGAGCTCCTACAATGAGCAGTTCTTC. The genes are TRBV2 and TRBJ2-1; 8 bases map to TRBD2. The CDR3 runs 15 residues. V lost 3 bases to trimming and J lost 0 bases; unmatched junction nucleotides: 1. Germline values: CDR1 SNHLY, CDR2 FYNNEI.

V usage is TRBV10-3 and J usage is TRBJ2-3, with D unresolved. The CDR3 has 15 residues. The ends were cut back, 4 bases at V and 4 bases at J, with 15 bases in the middle. Germline V gives CDR1 ENHRY, CDR2 SYGVKD. CDR3 protein: CAISGAAKVADTQYF. CDR3 bases: TGTGCCATCAGTGGGGCGGCCAAGGTCGCAGATACGCAGTATTTT.

The chain has TRBV28 and TRBJ2-7; D unclear. Trimming cost V 5 bases and J 4 bases, with 9 bases left between them. This CDR3 is built from 12 residues. Germline V gene sequence: CDR1 MDHEN, CDR2 SYDVKM. The CDR3 region is CASSRLAYEQYF. The CDR3 DNA follows: TGTGCCAGCAGTAGACTTGCTTACGAGCAGTACTTC.

The chain is built from TRBV7-2 and TRBJ2-1; TRBD2 matches at 7 bases. The CDR3 contains 15 residues. Trimming removed 1 base from V and 7 bases from J; junction bases left unmatched: 7. Per the germline V gene, CDR1 is SGHTA and CDR2 is FQGNSA. CDR3 sequence reads: CASSLVKLAANEQFF. The CDR3 DNA reads TGTGCCAGCAGCTTAGTAAAGCTAGCGGCAAATGAGCAGTTCTTC.

The chain recombines TRBV6-5 with TRBJ2-7; maybe TRBD2 (6 bases). The V end lost 6 bases, the J end lost 5 bases, and 14 bases lay between the germline ends. CDR1 MNHEY and CDR2 SVGAGI come from the germline V gene. CDR3 size: 13 residues. The CDR3 loop reads CASRKPPGDEQYF. The CDR3 nucleotides read TGTGCCAGCAGGAAGCCCCCGGGGGACGAGCAGTACTTC.

To note about this clone: At the DNA level, this CDR3 is encoded by other sequences in the same sample as well. This chain joins TRBV4-2 and TRBJ1-1; D is undetermined. The CDR3 spans 14 residues. Trimming took off 0 bases at V and 7 bases at J, with 12 bases between the two ends. Germline V gene lookup returns CDR1 LGHNA and CDR2 YNFKEQ. CDR3 sequence reads: CASSQDRGVGEAFF. In nucleotides, the CDR3 is TGTGCCAGCAGCCAAGATCGGGGAGTTGGTGAAGCTTTCTTT.

The chain joins TRBV27 to TRBJ2-5; TRBD2 matches 11 bases. The J call is uncertain, as TRBJ2-7 better fits the DNA end. The CDR3 has 16 residues. The germline V gene has CDR1 MNHEY and CDR2 SMNVEV (reference sequence). As DNA, the CDR3 is TGTGCCAGCAGTTTCAGAGGCACTAGCGGGAGTCACGAGCAGTACTTC. This gives the protein CASSFRGTSGSHEQYF.

The sample holds many counts of this clone. V usage is TRBV5-5 and J usage is TRBJ2-7; maybe TRBD1 (6 bases). Deletions cut 4 bases from V and 0 bases from J, with 20 bases between. Germline V gene lookup returns CDR1 SGHKS and CDR2 YYEKEE (reference sequence). This CDR3 region has 17 residues. CDR3 DNA: TGTGCCAGCAGCGCCGGGCTGCGGACAGTAAGCTCCTACGAGCAGTACTTC. Its translation: CASSAGLRTVSSYEQYF.

This clone was detected only a few times. Other DNA sequences in this sample translate to the same CDR3. V and J are TRBV18 and TRBJ2-5; D remains unclear. Germline V gene sequence: CDR1 KGHSH, CDR2 LQKENI. V was trimmed by 0 bases and J by 4 bases, leaving 6 bases between them. This CDR3 is 13 amino acids long. CDR3 sequence reads: CASSPPVGETQYF. Written as DNA, the CDR3 is TGTGCCAGCTCACCACCAGTCGGAGAGACCCAGTACTTC.

The chain is built from TRBV7-8 and TRBJ2-5, with 9 positions matching TRBD1. The CDR3 spans 17 residues. With 4 bases clipped from V and 1 base from J, the junction kept 10 bases outside the gene matches. Germline CDR1 SGHVS, CDR2 FQNEAQ. Here the CDR3 reads CASSSRPRDRVQETQYF. The CDR3 nucleotides are TGTGCCAGCAGCTCCCGCCCAAGGGACAGGGTCCAAGAGACCCAGTACTTC.

The chain joins TRBV9 to TRBJ2-1, with 8 nucleotides matching TRBD2. The V segment lost 1 base and the J segment 8 bases; nucleotides outside the gene matches: 8. In germline, CDR1 is SGDLS, CDR2 YYNGEE. There are 15 residues in the CDR3. In nucleotides, the CDR3 is TGTGCCAGCAGCGTAAAGGGCGGGAGGACTGATGAGCAGTTCTTC. The encoded protein is CASSVKGGRTDEQFF.

This clone was counted a single time. The rearrangement joins TRBV30 to TRBJ2-6; D uncertain. V was cut by 4 bases and J by 0 bases, with 7 bases left in between. CDR3 length: 14 residues. Germline V CDR1 and CDR2: GTSNPN, SVGIG (reference sequence). The CDR3 sequence is CAWIYSSGANVLTF. In DNA form, the CDR3 reads TGTGCCTGGATCTACAGCTCTGGGGCCAACGTCCTGACTTTC.

The chain carries TRBV6-5 and TRBJ2-1; D not resolved. In germline, CDR1 is MNHEY, CDR2 SVGAGI. Trimming removed 2 bases from V and 4 bases from J, with 6 bases in between. This CDR3 spans 13 amino acids. The CDR3 sequence: CASSYEAYNEQFF. CDR3 sequence (DNA): TGTGCCAGCAGTTACGAGGCGTACAATGAGCAGTTCTTC.